The clone carrying this T cell receptor beta chain was seen only a few times. The target antigen is unknown. This record comes from a study of CD8 T cells in ankylosing spondylitis. TCRdb itself ran the 5' RACE reads through MiXCR, one entry per CDR3 protein. In the table there are 300,000 to 350,000 distinct CDR3 sequences, about 14% of which are singletons. The ends lost 9 bases at V and 6 bases at J; junction bases unmatched: 6. Germline CDR1 reads MGHDK; CDR2 reads SYGVNS. The CDR3 sequence is 14 residues long. Findings of the study overall: It was reported that disease-linked clones were significantly enriched in matched ankylosing spondylitis synovial fluid.

The source is a male donor with ankylosing spondylitis or in good health (not recorded which). The specimen was blood, either unsorted or a sorted T cell fraction (not recorded which). The genes are TRBV25-1 and TRBJ2-5, with 14 bases lining up with TRBD2. CDR3 region: CASGTSGSVKTQYF. The CDR3, as DNA: TGTGCCAGTGGGACTAGCGGGAGTGTGAAGACCCAGTACTTC.